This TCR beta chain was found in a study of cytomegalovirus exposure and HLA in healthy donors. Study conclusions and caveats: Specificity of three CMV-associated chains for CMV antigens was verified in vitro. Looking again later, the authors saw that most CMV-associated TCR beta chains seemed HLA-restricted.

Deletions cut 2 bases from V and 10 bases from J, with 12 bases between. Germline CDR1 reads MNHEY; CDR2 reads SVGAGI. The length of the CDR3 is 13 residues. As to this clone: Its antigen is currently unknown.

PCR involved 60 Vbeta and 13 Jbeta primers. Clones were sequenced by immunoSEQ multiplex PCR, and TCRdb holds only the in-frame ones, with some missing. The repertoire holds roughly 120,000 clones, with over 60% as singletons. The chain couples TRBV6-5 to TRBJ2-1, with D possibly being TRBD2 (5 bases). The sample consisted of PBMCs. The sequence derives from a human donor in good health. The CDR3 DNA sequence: TGTGCCAGCAGTTACATCTTAACGGGAGAGCAGTTCTTC. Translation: CASSYILTGEQFF.